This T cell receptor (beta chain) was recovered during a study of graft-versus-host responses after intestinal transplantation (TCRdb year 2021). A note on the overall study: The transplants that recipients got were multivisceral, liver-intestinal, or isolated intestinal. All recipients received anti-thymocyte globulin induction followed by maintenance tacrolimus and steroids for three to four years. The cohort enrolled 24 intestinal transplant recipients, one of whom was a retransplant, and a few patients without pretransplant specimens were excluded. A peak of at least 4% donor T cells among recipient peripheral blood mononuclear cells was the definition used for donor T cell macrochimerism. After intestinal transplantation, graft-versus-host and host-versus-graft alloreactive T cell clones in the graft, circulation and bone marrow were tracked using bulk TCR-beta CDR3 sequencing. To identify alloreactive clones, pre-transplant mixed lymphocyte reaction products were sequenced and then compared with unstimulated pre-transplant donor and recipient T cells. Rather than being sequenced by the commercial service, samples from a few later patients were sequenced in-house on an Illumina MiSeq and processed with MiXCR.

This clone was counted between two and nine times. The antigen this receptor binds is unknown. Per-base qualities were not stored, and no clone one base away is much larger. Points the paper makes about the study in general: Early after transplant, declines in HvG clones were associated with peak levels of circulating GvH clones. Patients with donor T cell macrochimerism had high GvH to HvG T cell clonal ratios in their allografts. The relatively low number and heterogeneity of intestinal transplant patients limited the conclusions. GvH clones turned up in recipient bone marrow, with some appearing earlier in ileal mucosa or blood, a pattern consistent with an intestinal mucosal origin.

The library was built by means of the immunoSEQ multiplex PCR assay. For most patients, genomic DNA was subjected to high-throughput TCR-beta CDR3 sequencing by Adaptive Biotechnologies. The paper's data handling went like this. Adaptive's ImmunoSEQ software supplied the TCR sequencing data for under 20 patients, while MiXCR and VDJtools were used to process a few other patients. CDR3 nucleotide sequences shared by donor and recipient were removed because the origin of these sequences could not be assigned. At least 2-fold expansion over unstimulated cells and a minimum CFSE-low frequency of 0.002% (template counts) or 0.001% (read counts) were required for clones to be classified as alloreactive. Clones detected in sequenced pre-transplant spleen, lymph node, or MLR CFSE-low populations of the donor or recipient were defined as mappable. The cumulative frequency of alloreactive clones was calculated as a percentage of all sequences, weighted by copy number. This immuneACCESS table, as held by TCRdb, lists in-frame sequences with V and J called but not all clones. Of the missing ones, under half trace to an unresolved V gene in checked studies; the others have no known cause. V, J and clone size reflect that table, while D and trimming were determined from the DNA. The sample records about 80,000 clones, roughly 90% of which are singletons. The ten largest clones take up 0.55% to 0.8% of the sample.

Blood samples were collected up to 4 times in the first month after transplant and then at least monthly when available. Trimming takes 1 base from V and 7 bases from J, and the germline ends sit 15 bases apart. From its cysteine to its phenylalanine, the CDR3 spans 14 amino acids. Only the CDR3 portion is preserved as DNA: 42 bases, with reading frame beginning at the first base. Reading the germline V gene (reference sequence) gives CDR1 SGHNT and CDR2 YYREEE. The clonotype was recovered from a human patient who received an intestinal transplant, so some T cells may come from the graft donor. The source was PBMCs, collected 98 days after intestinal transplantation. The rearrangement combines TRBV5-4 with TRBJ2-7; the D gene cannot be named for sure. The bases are TGTGCCAGCAGCTTGACTGGGTTGATACGAGAGCAGTACTTC. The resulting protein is CASSLTGLIREQYF. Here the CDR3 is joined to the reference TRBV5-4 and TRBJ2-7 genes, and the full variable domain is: ETGVTQSPTHLIKTRGQQVTLRCSSQSGHNTVSWYQQALGQGPQFIFQYYREEENGRGNFPPRFSGLQFPNYSSELNVNALELDDSALYLCASSLTGLIREQYFGPGTRLTVT.